This T cell receptor (beta chain) was identified in a study of response to subunit inactivated influenza vaccine. Study outcomes and limitations: Each seasonal flu vaccination may recruit only limited new T cells, authors suggested.

A note on this clonotype: The target antigen is unknown.

MiXCR, applied by TCRdb to the RT-PCR reads, yields one record per CDR3 protein. Here the sample spans around 500,000 distinct CDR3 sequences, around 9.9% being singletons. This specimen was PBMCs from blood, taken 35 to 45 days after vaccination. This sequence was found in a man aged 50-60 years who received an inactivated influenza vaccine.

The DNA for the CDR3 is TGCGCCAGCAGCCAAGATCGGGTTGAATCAGGGGATCCCGGGGAGCTGTTTTTT. This codes for CASSQDRVESGDPGELFF. V usage is TRBV4-3 and J usage is TRBJ2-2; D possibly corresponds to TRBD1 (6 bases). The CDR3 is made up of 18 amino acids. Germline CDR1 is LGHNA and CDR2 is YSLEER. The V gene lost 0 bases and the J gene lost 6 bases, with 20 bases spanning the gap.